This TCR beta chain appears in the sequencing data of a study of blood T cell repertoires in COVID-19. Study at large: The study drew acute and convalescent COVID-19 samples from the United States, Italy and Spain.

This study enrolled people aged roughly 18 to 90 from approximately 24 US geographic areas. Participants were placed into cohorts based on the clinical history they reported. Clones were read by immunoSEQ multiplex PCR, and TCRdb kept only the in-frame ones, dropping some. The sample gives around 200,000 clones, roughly nine tenths of which show up once; 3% to 3.5% is in the top ten. The V gene's germline CDR1 is LGHNA and CDR2 YNFKEQ. Trimming cost V 1 base and J 3 bases, with 4 bases left between them. This CDR3 comprises 12 residues. The gene calls are TRBV4-2 and TRBJ2-7; D remains ambiguous. The sequenced material came from PBMCs or T cells enriched from blood (not recorded which). The sequence came from a woman aged 45-59 years in a cohort exposed to, infected with or recovered from COVID-19 (not recorded which). The CDR3 DNA reads as TGTGCCAGCAGCCAAGCCGGCTACGAGCAGTACTTC. Translating gives CASSQAGYEQYF.